The rows below give T cell receptor beta chains drawn from one sample of a study of blood T cell repertoires in COVID-19. Clones were sequenced by immunoSEQ multiplex PCR, and TCRdb holds only the in-frame ones, with some missing. The repertoire holds around 62,000 clones, with 85% to 90% as singletons. Sequences were obtained from peripheral blood. The receptor source for this set is a woman in her sixties or seventies with acute or convalescent COVID-19. Both conserved end residues are part of each CDR3. D genes are given only for firm matches. Size is omitted from some rows. Given values are once, few, many or a class for expanded clones.

TGTGCCAGCAGCCGACAGGGGCCGGGAAACACCATATATTTT	CASSRQGPGNTIYF	NA	TRBV9	TRBJ1-3	TRBD1
TGTGCCACCAGCAGAGATCCGCAGGGTGTAGCTTTCTTT	CATSRDPQGVAFF	NA	TRBV15	TRBJ1-1	NA
TGCGCCAGCCTTAATCTGGGGGGGGCACCTGAGCAGTTCTTC	CASLNLGGAPEQFF	NA	TRBV10-2	TRBJ2-1	NA
TGTGCCAGTAGTGCCCAGACAGGGCTCTCCGCCTTGAACACTGAAGCTTTCTTT	CASSAQTGLSALNTEAFF	NA	TRBV19	TRBJ1-1	TRBD1
TGTGCCAGCAGCTCGGGCCCGGGACTAGCTTTCAATGAGCAGTTCTTC	CASSSGPGLAFNEQFF	once	TRBV11-1	TRBJ2-1	TRBD2
TGTGCCAGCAGCCACAGGGCAGGGCGGAACACTGAAGCTTTCTTT	CASSHRAGRNTEAFF	NA	TRBV5-4	TRBJ1-1	NA
TGTGCCAGCAGCGAGGGCAGGGCCCACAATGAGCAGTTCTTC	CASSEGRAHNEQFF	NA	TRBV9	TRBJ2-1	NA
TGTGCCAGCAGCTTAGCCATGGTCGCCGGGAGCTCCTATAATTCACCCCTCCACTTT	CASSLAMVAGSSYNSPLHF	NA	TRBV7-8	TRBJ1-6	NA
TGCGCCAGCAGCACGGCTAGCGGGCCCACAGATACGCAGTATTTT	CASSTASGPTDTQYF	NA	TRBV5-1	TRBJ2-3	TRBD2
TGCGCCAGCAGCCCGGGCGGGGCCTCAGGTACCAAAAACATTCAGTACTTC	CASSPGGASGTKNIQYF	NA	TRBV5-1	TRBJ2-4	NA
TGTGCCAGCAGTCCTCAGTGGGGAGACAGGGGAGCCAAAAACATTCAGTACTTC	CASSPQWGDRGAKNIQYF	NA	TRBV28	TRBJ2-4	TRBD1
TGTGCCAGCAGTTACACTACCTCGACAGGCTTCGGTCAGCCCCAGCATTTT	CASSYTTSTGFGQPQHF	once	TRBV6-2/TRBV6-3	TRBJ1-5	NA
TGTGCCAGCAGTTTAGATCGCACAGGGGTATCCACAGATACGCAGTATTTT	CASSLDRTGVSTDTQYF	NA	TRBV28	TRBJ2-3	TRBD1
TGCAGCGATTCGTGGGGGGTCTATGGCTACACCTTC	CSDSWGVYGYTF	few	TRBV29-1	TRBJ1-2	NA
TGTGCCAGCAGCTTGACTAGCCTTAGCACAGATACGCAGTATTTT	CASSLTSLSTDTQYF	NA	TRBV5-4	TRBJ2-3	NA
TGTGCCAGCTCACCATCGGGGTTGGAGACCCAGTACTTC	CASSPSGLETQYF	NA	TRBV18	TRBJ2-5	NA